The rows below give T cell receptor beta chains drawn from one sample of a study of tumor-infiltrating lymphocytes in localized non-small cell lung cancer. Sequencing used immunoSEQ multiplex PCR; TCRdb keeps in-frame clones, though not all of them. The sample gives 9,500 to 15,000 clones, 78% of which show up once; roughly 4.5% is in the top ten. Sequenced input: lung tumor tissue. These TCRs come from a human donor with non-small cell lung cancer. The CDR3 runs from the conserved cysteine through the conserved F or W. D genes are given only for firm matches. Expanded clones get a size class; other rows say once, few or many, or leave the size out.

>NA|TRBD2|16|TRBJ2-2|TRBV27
TGTGCCAGCAAATTAAGCTGGGCTGCGGGGGCCGGGGAGCTGTTTTTT
CASKLSWAAGAGELFF
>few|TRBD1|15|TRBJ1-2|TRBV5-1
TGCGCCAGCAGCCCTGAGGGACAGGGGTCGTATGGCTACACCTTC
CASSPEGQGSYGYTF
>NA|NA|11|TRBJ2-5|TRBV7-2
TGTGCCAGCAGCCCCGCGGAGACCCAGTACTTC
CASSPAETQYF
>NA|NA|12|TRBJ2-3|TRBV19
TGTGCCAGTAGTACCGACACAGATACGCAGTATTTT
CASSTDTDTQYF
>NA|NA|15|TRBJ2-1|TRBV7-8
TGTGCCAGCAGCTACAATAGGCGCCACAACAATGAGCAGTTCTTC
CASSYNRRHNNEQFF
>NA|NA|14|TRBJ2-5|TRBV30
TGTGCCTGGCAAGTGGGCCAGGGTATAGAGACCCAGTACTTC
CAWQVGQGIETQYF
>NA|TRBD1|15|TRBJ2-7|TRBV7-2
TGTGCCAGCAGCTTATACGACAGGGGCACCTACGAGCAGTACTTC
CASSLYDRGTYEQYF
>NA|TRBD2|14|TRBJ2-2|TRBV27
TGTGCCAGCAGTTCCTTGGGACTAGCCGGGGAGCTGTTTTTT
CASSSLGLAGELFF
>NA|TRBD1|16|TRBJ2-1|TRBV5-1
TGCGCCAGCAGCTTGGCCGGGACAGCATATACGAATGAGCAGTTCTTC
CASSLAGTAYTNEQFF
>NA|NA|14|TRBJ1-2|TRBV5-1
TGCGCCAGCAGCTTGGGGGGGCTTAACTATGGCTACACCTTC
CASSLGGLNYGYTF
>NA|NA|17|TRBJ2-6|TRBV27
TGTGCCAGCAGTTTATATATGGCCAGGGCAGGGGCCAACGTCCTGACTTTC
CASSLYMARAGANVLTF
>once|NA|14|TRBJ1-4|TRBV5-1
TGCGCCAGCAGCTTGTCGGGAGTTGGTGAAAAACTGTTTTTT
CASSLSGVGEKLFF
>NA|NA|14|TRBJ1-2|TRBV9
TGTGCCAGCAGCGTAGACCCAGAGGGCTATGGCTACACCTTC
CASSVDPEGYGYTF
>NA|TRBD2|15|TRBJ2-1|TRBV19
TGTGCCAGTAGTAGGGGACTAGCGGGAGACAATGAGCAGTTCTTC
CASSRGLAGDNEQFF
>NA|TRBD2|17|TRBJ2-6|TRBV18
TGTGCCAGCTCATATACTAGCGGGGGTTCAGGGGCCAACGTCCTGACTTTC
CASSYTSGGSGANVLTF
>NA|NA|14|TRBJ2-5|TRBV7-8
TGTGCCAGCAGCTTGGGTGTGGGGGGCGAGACCCAGTACTTC
CASSLGVGGETQYF
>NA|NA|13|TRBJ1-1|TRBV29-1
TGCAGCGTCGGGACGCCCATCTTCCAGGAAGCTTTCTTT
CSVGTPIFQEAFF
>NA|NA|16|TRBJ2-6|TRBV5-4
TGTGCCAGCAGCTTGTACAGGGTCGGTGGGGCCAACGTCCTGACTTTC
CASSLYRVGGANVLTF
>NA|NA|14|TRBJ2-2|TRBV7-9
TGTGCCAGCAGCTCGGGTTCGGGCACCGGGGAGCTGTTTTTT
CASSSGSGTGELFF
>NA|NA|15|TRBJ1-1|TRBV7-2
TGTGCCAGCAGCTTAGGGGCAGGGTTAGCGACTGAAGCTTTCTTT
CASSLGAGLATEAFF
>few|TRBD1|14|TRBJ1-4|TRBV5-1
TGCGCCAGCAGCTGGACAGGGAAGGATGAAAAACTGTTTTTT
CASSWTGKDEKLFF
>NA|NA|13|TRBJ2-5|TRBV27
TGTGCCAGCAGTTTAACCCGTCAAGAGACCCAGTACTTC
CASSLTRQETQYF
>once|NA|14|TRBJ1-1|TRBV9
TGTGCCAGCAGCGTAGGAAGGTTTGACACTGAAGCTTTCTTT
CASSVGRFDTEAFF
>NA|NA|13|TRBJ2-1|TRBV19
TGTGCCAGTAGTACGGGGAGCTGGGATGAGCAGTTCTTC
CASSTGSWDEQFF
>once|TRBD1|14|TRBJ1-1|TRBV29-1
TGCAGCGCAGAGGGGACAGGGGTGGCCACTGAAGCTTTCTTT
CSAEGTGVATEAFF